These 29 T cell receptor beta chains share one sample of origin, sequenced in a study of OX40 agonist ivuxolimab in advanced cancers. Clones were read by immunoSEQ multiplex PCR, and TCRdb kept only the in-frame ones, dropping some. The sample lists 70,000 to 85,000 clones, approximately 90% occurring once. The input for sequencing was CD4+ or CD8+ T cells sorted from blood, taken in a trial of the OX40 agonist ivuxolimab. Receptor source: an adult with an advanced solid tumor such as melanoma, head and neck, liver or kidney cancer.

The chain employs TRBV14 and TRBJ1-2; 7 bases are a match to TRBD1. V shed 4 bases and J 7 bases; nucleotides not matched to a gene: 3. Germline CDR1 is SGHDN and CDR2 is FVKESK. There are 12 residues in the CDR3. The DNA for the CDR3 is TGTGCCAGCAGCCGGGGGACAGTTGGCTACACCTTC. Translated: CASSRGTVGYTF.

This chain uses TRBV7-2 with TRBJ2-1; 9 bases are a match to TRBD2. The CDR3 extends over 15 amino acids. J was trimmed by 9 bases and V by 2 bases; bases with no gene match: 8. Germline V gene data show CDR1 as SGHTA and CDR2 as FQGNSA. The CDR3 region is CASSLISAGGGEQFF. Here the CDR3 DNA reads TGTGCCAGCAGCTTAATCTCAGCGGGAGGAGGTGAGCAGTTCTTC.

This sequence joins TRBV9 and TRBJ2-1; 8 nucleotides match TRBD2. Losses at the gene ends were 1 base for V and 1 base for J; bases not matched to a gene: 10. The CDR3 consists of 18 residues. Germline CDR1 reads SGDLS; CDR2 reads YYNGEE. The DNA of the CDR3 is TGTGCCAGCAGCGTACGGACGGGGGCGGGAGGATCCTACAATGAGCAGTTCTTC. Protein: CASSVRTGAGGSYNEQFF.

The chain combines TRBV9 with TRBJ2-5; D could derive from TRBD1 or TRBD2 (6 bases each). V was cut by 4 bases and J by 2 bases, with 12 bases left in between. Germline CDR1 reads SGDLS; CDR2 reads YYNGEE. CDR3 length: 14 amino acids. CDR3 protein: CASSKGGQQETQYF. CDR3 nucleotide sequence: TGTGCCAGCAGCAAGGGAGGACAGCAAGAGACCCAGTACTTC. The whole variable domain, remainder taken from reference TRBV9 and TRBJ2-5, is DSGVTQTPKHLITATGQRVTLRCSPRSGDLSVYWYQQSLDQGLQFLIQYYNGEERAKGNILERFSAQQFPDLHSELNLSSLELGDSALYFCASSKGGQQETQYFGPGTRLLVL.

The chain links TRBV28 to TRBJ1-2, with D tentatively TRBD1 (6 bases). CDR1 is MDHEN and CDR2 is SYDVKM in the germline V gene. The germline V and J ends were trimmed by 1 base and 8 bases, with 14 bases remaining between them. The CDR3 sequence is 14 residues long. The CDR3: CASSLFPGGGGYTF. The DNA for the CDR3 is TGTGCCAGCAGTTTATTTCCCGGGGGCGGGGGCTACACCTTC.

The chain employs TRBV27 and TRBJ1-5, with 7 nucleotides matching TRBD1. The CDR3 covers 14 residues. The junction had 11 bases not matched to a gene; V was cut back by 9 bases and J by 6 bases. Germline V gives CDR1 MNHEY, CDR2 SMNVEV (reference sequence). The CDR3, as DNA: TGTGCCAGTCGGACAGGTAATATCGGTCAGCCCCAGCATTTT. Translated: CASRTGNIGQPQHF.

The chain employs TRBV19 and TRBJ1-5; the D is unclear. The CDR3 has 14 residues. The V end lost 5 bases, the J end lost 1 base, and 9 bases lay between the germline ends. Germline CDR1 is LNHDA and CDR2 is SQIVND (reference sequence). The CDR3 is CASSSMGSNQPQHF. The CDR3 DNA follows: TGTGCCAGTAGTTCCATGGGGAGCAATCAGCCCCAGCATTTT.

This clone occurred a few times. The chain couples TRBV7-8 to TRBJ1-4, with no clear D. The V gene's germline CDR1 is SGHVS and CDR2 FQNEAQ. The CDR3 length is 12 residues. V lost 1 base and J 8 bases, leaving 5 bases between the germline ends. The CDR3 DNA reads as TGTGCCAGCAGCTTAGTTTCGGAAAAACTGTTTTTT. Translation: CASSLVSEKLFF.

This chain connects TRBV6-6 to TRBJ2-1; the match to TRBD2 covers 8 bases. Germline V gene sequence: CDR1 MNHNY, CDR2 SVGAGI (reference sequence). This CDR3 is 15 amino acids long. The trim removed 6 bases at V and 2 bases at J, leaving 6 bases unmatched. The CDR3 region is CASRRPSGPYNEQFF. As DNA, the CDR3 is TGTGCCAGCAGACGCCCTAGCGGGCCCTACAATGAGCAGTTCTTC.

This CDR3 reads CASSPLRAANEQFF. CDR3 sequence (DNA): TGCGCCAGCAGCCCCCTAAGGGCGGCGAATGAGCAGTTCTTC. The V call is TRBV4-3, the J call TRBJ2-1; D gene uncertain. This CDR3 region has 14 residues. Deletions cut 4 bases from V and 7 bases from J, with 14 bases between. Germline V gene data show CDR1 as LGHNA and CDR2 as YSLEER.

V gene TRBV27 combines with J gene TRBJ2-2; 7 nucleotides agree with TRBD2. CDR1 and CDR2 (germline): MNHEY, SMNVEV (reference sequence). V shed 2 bases, J shed 7 bases, and the junction held 7 bases outside the gene matches. This CDR3 region has 15 residues. CDR3 amino acids: CASSLLLADLGELFF. In DNA form, the CDR3 reads TGTGCCAGCAGTTTACTCCTAGCGGACCTCGGGGAGCTGTTTTTT.

The V call is TRBV9, the J call TRBJ2-5; D uncertain. The V end lost 0 bases, the J end lost 5 bases, and 11 bases lay between the germline ends. Germline V gene sequence: CDR1 SGDLS, CDR2 YYNGEE. The CDR3 loop spans 14 amino acids. CDR3 bases: TGTGCCAGCAGCGTAGCGCTATCAAGGGAGACCCAGTACTTC. This translates into CASSVALSRETQYF.

The chain combines TRBV28 with TRBJ2-7, with D possibly being TRBD2 (6 bases). Germline CDR1 and CDR2: MDHEN and SYDVKM. V dropped 6 bases and J dropped 3 bases, with 12 bases sitting between them. The CDR3 length is 13 residues. CDR3 amino acids: CASSPGLRYEQYF. The DNA of the CDR3 is TGTGCCAGCAGCCCGGGACTTCGCTACGAGCAGTACTTC.

The CDR3 region is CAISRGLAGGDEQFF. The CDR3 DNA reads TGTGCCATCAGTAGGGGACTAGCGGGAGGCGATGAGCAGTTCTTC. J is TRBJ2-1 and V is TRBV10-3, with 15 bases matching TRBD2. Germline CDR1 is ENHRY and CDR2 is SYGVKD. The trim removed 5 bases at V and 8 bases at J, leaving 4 bases unmatched. CDR3 size: 15 residues.

This rearrangement joins TRBV29-1 to TRBJ2-5; TRBD2 matches at 8 bases. This CDR3 spans 14 amino acids. Germline-derived CDR1 and CDR2 are SQVTM and ANQGSEA. The trim removed 4 bases at V and 7 bases at J, leaving 11 bases unmatched. CDR3 nucleotide sequence: TGCAGCGTTGCGGTGGCGGGGGGCCCCGGGACCCAGTACTTC. Amino acids: CSVAVAGGPGTQYF.

The V and J genes are TRBV28 and TRBJ1-2, with 8 bases identical to TRBD1. CDR1 is MDHEN and CDR2 is SYDVKM in the germline V gene. The trim removed 6 bases at V and 1 base at J, leaving 10 bases unmatched. The CDR3 runs 16 residues. DNA for the CDR3: TGTGCCAGCAGCAAATCTCGCAGGGGGCTTAACTATGGCTACACCTTC. Protein product: CASSKSRRGLNYGYTF.

J is TRBJ2-5 and V is TRBV19; 8 bases agree with TRBD2. There are 16 residues in the CDR3. With V trimmed by 1 base and J by 0 bases, 4 bases remained unmatched. Germline loops: CDR1 LNHDA, CDR2 SQIVND (reference sequence). CDR3 residues: CASSIGSSGYQETQYF. Written as DNA, the CDR3 is TGTGCCAGTAGTATAGGTTCTAGCGGGTACCAAGAGACCCAGTACTTC.

V is TRBV11-2 and J is TRBJ2-1; 9 bases align to TRBD2. CDR1 SGHAT and CDR2 FQNNGV come from the germline V gene. V shed 3 bases, J shed 6 bases, and the junction held 12 bases outside the gene matches. The CDR3 extends over 17 amino acids. Here the CDR3 DNA reads TGTGCCAGCAGCTTTATACACATAGCGGGAGCGATCAATGAGCAGTTCTTC. Translation gives CASSFIHIAGAINEQFF.

The genes are TRBV18 and TRBJ2-1, with 11 nucleotides matching TRBD2. This CDR3 is 19 amino acids long. Germline loops: CDR1 KGHSH, CDR2 LQKENI. V dropped 0 bases and J dropped 5; count of bases not matched to a gene: 12. The CDR3 DNA is TGTGCCAGCTCACCACCTCAGGCTAGCGGGAGGACGAAAAACAATGAGCAGTTCTTC. Its protein is CASSPPQASGRTKNNEQFF.

The rearrangement uses TRBV19 and TRBJ2-1; TRBD1 agrees at 8 bases. V was clipped by 9 bases and J by 4 bases; unmatched bases: 11. Germline V gene lookup returns CDR1 LNHDA and CDR2 SQIVND (reference sequence). The CDR3 covers 15 residues. CDR3 sequence reads: CASNTAGGIYNEQFF. The CDR3 region has the DNA TGTGCCAGCAATACTGCAGGGGGCATTTACAATGAGCAGTTCTTC.

The V and J genes are TRBV9 and TRBJ1-1, with 8 nucleotides matching TRBD1. CDR3 length: 16 amino acids. Germline-derived CDR1 and CDR2 are SGDLS and YYNGEE. J gave up 4 bases and V 4 bases, and 12 bases lay outside the gene matches. The CDR3 spells CASSTGQGLGSTEAFF. The CDR3 nucleotides read TGTGCCAGCAGCACCGGACAGGGTCTTGGTAGCACTGAAGCTTTCTTT.

J is TRBJ2-1 and V is TRBV11-3; D tentatively fits TRBD1 or TRBD2 (5 bases each). The CDR3 runs to 17 residues. V lost 0 bases to trimming and J lost 1 base, with 13 bases between them. The V gene's germline CDR1 is SGHNT and CDR2 YENEEA. In nucleotides, the CDR3 is TGTGCCAGCAGCTTAGAGGGGACCCTTGCGTCCTACAATGAGCAGTTCTTC. As protein: CASSLEGTLASYNEQFF.

The rearrangement uses TRBV6-5 and TRBJ2-7, with a tentative D call TRBD1 (6 bases). The CDR3 extends over 14 amino acids. Germline V gives CDR1 MNHEY, CDR2 SVGAGI. V was cut by 2 bases and J by 2 bases, with 10 bases left in between. CDR3 sequence (DNA): TGTGCCAGCAGTTACAGGACAGCTGCCTACGAGCAGTACTTC. Its protein is CASSYRTAAYEQYF.

The chain uses TRBV5-5 and TRBJ1-2; D unresolved. V shed 1 base and J shed 1 base, with 8 bases lying between them. Germline CDR1 reads SGHKS; CDR2 reads YYEKEE (reference sequence). CDR3 length: 14 amino acids. The CDR3 protein is CASSLLSLNYGYTF. In DNA, the CDR3 is TGTGCCAGCAGCTTGCTAAGCCTTAACTATGGCTACACCTTC.

J is TRBJ1-2 and V is TRBV29-1; D gene unclear. Looked up from germline, CDR1 is SQVTM and CDR2 is ANQGSEA. The CDR3 sequence is 13 residues long. Trimming stripped 2 bases from V and 8 bases from J, with 15 bases between. The CDR3 region is CSVESMTKGGYTF. The CDR3 coding sequence is TGCAGCGTTGAAAGTATGACAAAGGGAGGCTACACCTTC. The full variable domain, rest sourced from reference TRBV29-1 and TRBJ1-2, is SAVISQKPSRDICQRGTSLTIQCQVDSQVTMMFWYRQQPGQSLTLIATANQGSEATYESGFVIDKFPISRPNLTFSTLTVSNMSPEDSSIYLCSVESMTKGGYTFGSGTRLTVV.

This clone was seen more than once but under ten times. The V gene is TRBV7-9, the J gene TRBJ1-1; 10 bases are shared with TRBD1. The CDR3 is 14 residues long. Losses at the gene ends were 7 bases for V and 5 bases for J; bases not matched to a gene: 7. From germline, CDR1 is SEHNR and CDR2 FQNEAQ (reference sequence). CDR3 loop: CASIWDRGSTEAFF. The CDR3 coding sequence is TGTGCCAGCATCTGGGACAGGGGTAGTACTGAAGCTTTCTTT.

This sequence joins TRBV7-2 and TRBJ2-7; a possible D gene is TRBD2 (6 bases). This CDR3 is built from 13 residues. Trimming cost V 2 bases and J 7 bases, with 12 bases left between them. CDR1 SGHTA and CDR2 FQGNSA come from the germline V gene. CDR3 coding DNA: TGTGCCAGCAGCTTAACCCGGGCGGGGGAGCAGTACTTC. Translation: CASSLTRAGEQYF.

CDR3 residues: CASSFGGQGSGWPQHF. The CDR3 coding sequence is TGTGCCAGCAGCTTCGGGGGACAGGGCTCCGGTTGGCCCCAGCATTTT. The rearrangement joins TRBV7-8 to TRBJ1-5, with 9 bases identical to TRBD1. CDR3 length equals 16 residues. The junction had 12 bases not matched to a gene; V was cut back by 3 bases and J by 9 bases. The germline V gene encodes CDR1 SGHVS and CDR2 FQNEAQ. The full variable domain, its missing parts supplied by reference TRBV7-8 and TRBJ1-5, is GAGVSQSPRYKVAKRGQDVALRCDPISGHVSLFWYQQALGQGPEFLTYFQNEAQLDKSGLPSDRFFAERPEGSVSTLKIQRTQQEDSAVYLCASSFGGQGSGWPQHFGDGTRLSIL.

This clone was detected once. The chain is built from TRBV6-1 and TRBJ1-2; D is possibly TRBD1 (5 bases). The V gene lost 5 bases and the J gene lost 5 bases, with 15 bases spanning the gap. Germline lookup yields CDR1 MNHNS and CDR2 SASEGT. The CDR3 covers 14 residues. The CDR3 is CASSRAGTEYGYTF. CDR3 DNA sequence: TGTGCCAGCAGTCGAGCCGGGACGGAATATGGCTACACCTTC.